Sequencing of this T cell receptor (beta chain) was carried out in a study of cytomegalovirus exposure and HLA in healthy donors. Whole-study context: Falling in the Caucasian-associated ancestry cluster were less than 85% of under 450 genotyped donors. Study-level points and caveats: Cytomegalovirus status was reportedly diagnosed by the classifier with high specificity and sensitivity. Sequencing depth across donors, presence/absence analyses assumed, was roughly uniform.

CDR3 length equals 12 residues. Germline V gene sequence: CDR1 MDHEN, CDR2 SYDVKM. V lost 3 bases, J lost 6 bases, and 6 bases lay in between. PCR amplification relied on 60 Vbeta primers (plus 13 Jbeta primers). This table comes from immunoSEQ multiplex PCR, and its TCRdb copy is limited to in-frame clones, with some not included. The sample holds 250,000 to 350,000 clones, 86% seen once. With regard to this clone: Its antigen remains unknown. The same CDR3 also results from other DNA sequences found in this sample.

The source material was PBMCs. The chain employs TRBV28 and TRBJ2-1; possible D gene TRBD2, 5 bases. This receptor was identified in a man aged 40-55 years in good health and CMV-seropositive. The DNA of the CDR3 is TGTGCCAGCAGTTTGGGAGCCAATGAGCAGTTCTTC. This gives the protein CASSLGANEQFF.